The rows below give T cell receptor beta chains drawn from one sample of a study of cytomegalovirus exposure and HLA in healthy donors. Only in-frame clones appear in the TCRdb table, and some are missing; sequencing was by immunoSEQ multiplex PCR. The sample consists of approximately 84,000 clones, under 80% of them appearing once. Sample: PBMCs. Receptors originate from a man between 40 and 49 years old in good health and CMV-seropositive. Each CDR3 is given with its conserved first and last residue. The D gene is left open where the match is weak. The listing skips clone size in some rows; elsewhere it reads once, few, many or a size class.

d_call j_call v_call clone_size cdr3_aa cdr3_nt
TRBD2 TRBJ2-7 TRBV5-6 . CASSLALAGGSSYEQYF TGTGCCAGCAGCTTGGCCCTAGCGGGAGGGAGCTCCTACGAGCAGTACTTC
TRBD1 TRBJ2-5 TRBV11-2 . CASSVQGAPSETQYF TGTGCCAGCAGCGTGCAGGGGGCCCCCTCGGAGACCCAGTACTTC
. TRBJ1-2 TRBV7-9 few CASSRYGPSGRASYGYTF TGTGCCAGCAGCCGTTACGGGCCCTCGGGGAGGGCGTCCTATGGCTACACCTTC
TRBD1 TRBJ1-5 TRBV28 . CASSRGNNQPQHF TGTGCCAGCAGCAGGGGGAACAATCAGCCCCAGCATTTT
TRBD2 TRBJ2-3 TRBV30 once CAWTLTGLASDTQYF TGTGCCTGGACTCTTACGGGACTAGCGTCAGATACGCAGTATTTT
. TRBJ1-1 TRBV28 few CASSLTANTEAFF TGTGCCAGCAGTTTAACAGCGAACACTGAAGCTTTCTTT
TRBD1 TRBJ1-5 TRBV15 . CATAKTKQGGNQPQHF TGTGCCACCGCGAAAACCAAACAGGGGGGTAATCAGCCCCAGCATTTT
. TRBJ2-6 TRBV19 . CASNRVWARSGANVLTF TGTGCCAGTAACAGGGTATGGGCCCGCTCTGGGGCCAACGTCCTGACTTTC
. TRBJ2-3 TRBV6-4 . CASRPGGGDTQYF TGTGCCAGCAGGCCGGGGGGCGGTGATACGCAGTATTTT
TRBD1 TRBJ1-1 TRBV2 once CASSDRGPLTEAFF TGTGCCAGCAGTGACAGGGGGCCTCTCACTGAAGCTTTCTTT